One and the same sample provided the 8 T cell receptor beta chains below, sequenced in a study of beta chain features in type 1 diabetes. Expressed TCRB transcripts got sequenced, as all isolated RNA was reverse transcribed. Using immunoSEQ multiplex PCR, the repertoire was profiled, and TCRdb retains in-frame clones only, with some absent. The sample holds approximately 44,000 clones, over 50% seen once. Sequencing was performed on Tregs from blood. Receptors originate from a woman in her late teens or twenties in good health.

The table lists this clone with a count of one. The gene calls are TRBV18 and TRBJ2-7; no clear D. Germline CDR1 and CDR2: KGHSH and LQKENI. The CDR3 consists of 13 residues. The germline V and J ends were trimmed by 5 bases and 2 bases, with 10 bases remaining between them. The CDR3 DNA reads TGTGCCAGCTCAGGCCAAAGCGCCTACGAGCAGTACTTC. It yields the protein CASSGQSAYEQYF. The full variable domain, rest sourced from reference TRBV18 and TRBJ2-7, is NAGVMQNPRHLVRRRGQEARLRCSPMKGHSHVYWYRQLPEEGLKFMVYLQKENIIDESGMPKERFSAEFPKEGPSILRIQQVVRGDSAAYFCASSGQSAYEQYFGPGTRLTVT.

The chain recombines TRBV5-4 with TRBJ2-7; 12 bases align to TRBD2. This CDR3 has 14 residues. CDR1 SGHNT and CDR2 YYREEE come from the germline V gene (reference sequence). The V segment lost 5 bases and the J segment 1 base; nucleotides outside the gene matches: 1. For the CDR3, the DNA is TGTGCCAGCAGTCTAGCGGGAGGGTCCTACGAGCAGTACTTC. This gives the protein CASSLAGGSYEQYF.

CDR3 sequence (DNA): TGTGCCAGCAGTTACCGTGGAGGGAGCTATGGCTACACCTTC. Translation: CASSYRGGSYGYTF. The chain links TRBV6-5 to TRBJ1-2, with D hard to call. Germline-derived CDR1 and CDR2 are MNHEY and SVGAGI. The CDR3 runs 14 residues. Trimming removed 2 bases from V and 4 bases from J, with 11 bases in between.

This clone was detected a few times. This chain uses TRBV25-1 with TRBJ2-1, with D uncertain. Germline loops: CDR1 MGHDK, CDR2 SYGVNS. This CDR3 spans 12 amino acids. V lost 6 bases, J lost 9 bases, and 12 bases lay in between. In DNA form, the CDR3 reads TGTGCCAGCAGCCCCCCCCTCTCTGAGCAGTTCTTC. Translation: CASSPPLSEQFF. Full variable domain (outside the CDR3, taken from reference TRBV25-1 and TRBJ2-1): EADIYQTPRYLVIGTGKKITLECSQTMGHDKMYWYQQDPGMELHLIHYSYGVNSTEKGDLSSESTVSRIRTEHFPLTLESARPSHTSQYLCASSPPLSEQFFGPGTRLTVL.

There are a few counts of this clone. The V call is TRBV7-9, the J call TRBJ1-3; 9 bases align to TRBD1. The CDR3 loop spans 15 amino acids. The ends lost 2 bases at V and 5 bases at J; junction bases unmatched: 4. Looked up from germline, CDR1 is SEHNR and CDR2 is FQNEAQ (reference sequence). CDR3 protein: CASSLWTGERNTIYF. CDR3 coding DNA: TGTGCCAGCAGCTTATGGACAGGGGAAAGAAACACCATATATTTT. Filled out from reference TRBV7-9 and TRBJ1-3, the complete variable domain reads DTGVSQNPRHKITKRGQNVTFRCDPISEHNRLYWYRQTLGQGPEFLTYFQNEAQLEKSRLLSDRFSAERPKGSFSTLEIQRTEQGDSAMYLCASSLWTGERNTIYFGEGSWLTVV.

The CDR3 DNA is TGTGCCAGTCGAGTGGGCCTTAATCAGCCCCAGCATTTT. It encodes CASRVGLNQPQHF. The chain recombines TRBV19 with TRBJ1-5, with D hard to call. The CDR3 consists of 13 residues. The germline gives CDR1 LNHDA, CDR2 SQIVND (reference sequence). Trimming removed 8 bases from V and 4 bases from J, with 12 bases in between.

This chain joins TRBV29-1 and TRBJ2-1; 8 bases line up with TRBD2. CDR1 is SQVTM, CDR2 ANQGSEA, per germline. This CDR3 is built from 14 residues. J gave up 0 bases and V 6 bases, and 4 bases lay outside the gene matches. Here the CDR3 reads CSVRSGSSYNEQFF. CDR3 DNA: TGCAGCGTCCGCAGCGGGAGCTCCTACAATGAGCAGTTCTTC.

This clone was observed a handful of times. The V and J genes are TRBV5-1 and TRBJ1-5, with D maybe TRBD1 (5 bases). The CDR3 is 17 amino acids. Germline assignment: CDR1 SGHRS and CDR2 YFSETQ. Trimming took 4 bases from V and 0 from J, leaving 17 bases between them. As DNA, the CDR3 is TGCGCCAGCAGCCCTGGGGACTTGGGCTATAGCAATCAGCCCCAGCATTTT. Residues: CASSPGDLGYSNQPQHF.